The 8 T cell receptor beta chains reported below all come from one sample, sequenced in a study of early T cells in non-severe SARS-CoV-2 infection. MiXCR, applied by TCRdb to the 5' RACE reads, yields one record per CDR3 protein. The data hold 60,000 to 75,000 distinct CDR3 sequences, with 3.5% to 6% observed a single time. This specimen was whole blood, taken at baseline. All receptors derive from an adult who was a healthcare worker with PCR-confirmed SARS-CoV-2 infection or an uninfected control (not recorded which). The donor label of this sample is uncertain.

The chain uses TRBV5-1 and TRBJ1-3, with D hard to call. The CDR3 is 14 amino acids. The germline V and J ends were trimmed by 4 bases and 7 bases, with 15 bases remaining between them. The V gene's germline CDR1 is SGHRS and CDR2 YFSETQ. CDR3 sequence (DNA): TGCGCCAGCAGCCCCGGTTGGGAGGTCAACACCATATATTTT. This codes for CASSPGWEVNTIYF.

This clonotype was picked up many times. The rearrangement uses TRBV6-5 and TRBJ1-4; a weak D match, TRBD1 (6 bases). Trimming left V 0 bases short and J 5 bases short, with 13 bases between. This CDR3 comprises 16 residues. CDR1 and CDR2 (germline): MNHEY, SVGAGI. Here the CDR3 reads CASSYSPGAGNEKLFF. In nucleotides, the CDR3 is TGTGCCAGCAGTTACTCCCCGGGGGCAGGGAATGAAAAACTGTTTTTT.

In this sample, this clonotype turned up many times. The V call is TRBV11-2, the J call TRBJ1-4, with D perhaps TRBD1 (5 bases). The CDR3 has 15 residues. CDR1 and CDR2 from the germline V gene are SGHAT and FQNNGV. Trimming took off 5 bases at V and 7 bases at J, with 17 bases between the two ends. Here the CDR3 DNA reads TGTGCCAGCAGCACCCACGGGGCACGAGGTGAAAAACTGTTTTTT. As protein: CASSTHGARGEKLFF.

This clonotype was found a few times. J is TRBJ1-1 and V is TRBV6-1; D uncertain. CDR1 and CDR2 (germline): MNHNS, SASEGT. This CDR3 spans 13 amino acids. Trimming shortened V by 7 bases and J by 4 bases, and 13 bases separated the two germline ends. The CDR3 protein is CASIQWAITEAFF. In nucleotides, the CDR3 is TGTGCCAGCATACAGTGGGCTATCACTGAAGCTTTCTTT.

This clonotype was detected ten times or more. V and J are TRBV6-6 and TRBJ2-1, with 11 bases that match TRBD2. Losses at the gene ends were 5 bases for V and 4 bases for J; bases not matched to a gene: 7. CDR1 and CDR2 (germline): MNHNY, SVGAGI (reference sequence). The CDR3 runs to 16 residues. The DNA of the CDR3 is TGTGCCAGCAGTGAAACTAGCGGGGGCCGGTACAATGAGCAGTTCTTC. This translates into CASSETSGGRYNEQFF.

This clonotype showed up many times. The chain is built from TRBV11-2 and TRBJ1-1; D ambiguous. CDR3 length equals 12 residues. V dropped 1 base and J dropped 8 bases, with 8 bases sitting between them. CDR1 is SGHAT, CDR2 FQNNGV, per germline. The CDR3 spells CASSLGGEEAFF. The CDR3 DNA follows: TGTGCCAGCAGCTTAGGCGGGGAAGAAGCTTTCTTT.

This chain connects TRBV10-3 to TRBJ1-1; D not resolved. From germline, CDR1 is ENHRY and CDR2 SYGVKD. Deletions cut 4 bases from V and 1 base from J, with 13 bases between. The CDR3 is 15 amino acids. CDR3 nucleotides: TGTGCCATCAGTGGCTTCGACCTTGAGAACACTGAAGCTTTCTTT. Its protein product is CAISGFDLENTEAFF.

This clonotype was picked up many times. The chain links TRBV5-6 to TRBJ1-5; TRBD1 matches at 9 bases. Germline loops: CDR1 SGHDT, CDR2 YYEEEE. Trimming cost V 4 bases and J 6 bases; bases outside gene matches: 8. The CDR3 sequence is 15 residues long. Here the CDR3 reads CASSPWDRDGQPQHF. CDR3 DNA: TGTGCCAGCAGCCCCTGGGACAGGGATGGTCAGCCCCAGCATTTT. Using reference TRBV5-6 and TRBJ1-5 for the parts outside the CDR3, the full variable domain is DAGVTQSPTHLIKTRGQQVTLRCSPKSGHDTVSWYQQALGQGPQFIFQYYEEEERQRGNFPDRFSGHQFPNYSSELNVNALLLGDSALYLCASSPWDRDGQPQHFGDGTRLSIL.